The clone carrying this T cell receptor beta chain was counted at least ten times. This sample was included in a study of identical twins. J was trimmed by 8 bases and V by 2 bases; bases with no gene match: 6. Germline V gene lookup returns CDR1 MGHRA and CDR2 YSYEKL. There are 15 residues in the CDR3. TCRdb reanalysed the 5' RACE reads using MiXCR and keeps one entry per CDR3 protein. Of about 300,000 distinct CDR3 sequences in the sample, more than 9% were seen once. The same data also contributed to another study, on yellow fever vaccine responses in identical twins. That work states: Reported findings indicate that twins' vaccine T cell responses seemed partially convergent, partially personalized.

The rearrangement uses TRBV4-1 and TRBJ2-1; the match to TRBD1 covers 10 bases. Sequencing was done on a sample of CD8+ T cells sorted from blood. The TCR originated in a woman aged 18-35 years in good health. The CDR3 here is CASSQPGTGVYEQFF. The DNA for the CDR3 is TGCGCCAGCAGCCAACCCGGGACAGGGGTGTATGAGCAGTTCTTC.